The present TCR beta chain was sequenced within a study of T cells expressing NK-cell markers. The CDR3 sequence is 14 residues long. Germline V gives CDR1 LGHDT, CDR2 YNNKEL (reference sequence). TCRdb reprocessed the 5' RACE reads, with one entry per CDR3 protein and no DNA. The clone table shows 550,000 or so distinct CDR3 sequences, with the ten largest holding about 3.6%. The source material was blood T cells: a sorted CD56 or NKG2C T cell subset, CD4+ or CD8+ T cells, or bulk PBMC T cells (not recorded which). The chain recombines TRBV3-1 with TRBJ2-5; TCRdb designates TRBD1, a call that cannot be tested without DNA. The clonotype comes from a man younger than 35 in good health. The CDR3 loop reads CASSQSGGRETQYF.